This passage covers 14 T cell receptor beta chains from one sample sequenced in a study of glioma-infiltrating T cells. Using RNA template, CDR3s of TCR alpha and beta were amplified with iRepertoire arm-PCR. TCRdb re-called the multiplex PCR reads through MiXCR, storing one row per CDR3 protein. This table has around 21,000 distinct CDR3 sequences, approximately 23% appearing once. The material sequenced was glioma tissue, nonneoplastic brain tissue, or PBMCs (not recorded which). These receptors all come from a human donor with low-grade glioma or glioblastoma, undergoing nonglioma brain surgery, or in good health (not recorded which).

Worth noting for this clonotype: At one of its ends the junction is not consistent with the germline gene, which may arise from a read error. The chain has TRBV7-6 and TRBJ2-5, with D unresolved. The CDR3 covers 13 residues. CDR1 is SGHVS and CDR2 is FNYEAQ in the germline V gene. The CDR3 DNA reads TGTGCCCGCAGCTTAGTCATACAAGAGACCCAGTACTTC. This codes for CARSLVIQETQYF.

Notes on this clonotype: A much more abundant neighbour one base away suggests this may be a read error. J is TRBJ2-3 and V is TRBV5-4; D is uncertain. There are 12 residues in the CDR3. Germline lookup yields CDR1 SGHNT and CDR2 YYREEE (reference sequence). CDR3 in DNA: TGTGCCAGCAGCTTGAACACAGATAAGCAGTATTTT. Translation gives CASSLNTDKQYF. Together with reference TRBV5-4 and TRBJ2-3, the CDR3 gives the full variable domain: ETGVTQSPTHLIKTRGQQVTLRCSSQSGHNTVSWYQQALGQGPQFIFQYYREEENGRGNFPPRFSGLQFPNYSSELNVNALELDDSALYLCASSLNTDKQYFGPGTRLTVL.

This clonotype was picked up many times. V is TRBV20-1 and J is TRBJ1-1; D is unresolved. Germline assignment: CDR1 DFQATT and CDR2 SNEGSKA (reference sequence). Deletions cut 6 bases from V and 10 bases from J, with 27 bases between. The CDR3 runs 15 residues. As DNA, the CDR3 is TGCAGTGCCAACCCCACGGGAGGGTGGGTCATTGGAGCTTTCTTT. This codes for CSANPTGGWVIGAFF.

Ten or more counts support this clonotype. This chain uses TRBV15 with TRBJ2-7; the match to TRBD2 covers 8 bases. CDR3 size: 13 residues. Germline V gene sequence: CDR1 LNHNV, CDR2 YYDKDF (reference sequence). V lost 3 bases, J lost 3 bases, and 1 base stayed unmatched. The CDR3 DNA reads TGTGCCACCAGCAGGGGACTAGACTACGAGCAGTACTTC. Its protein product is CATSRGLDYEQYF. The whole variable domain, remainder taken from reference TRBV15 and TRBJ2-7, is DAMVIQNPRYQVTQFGKPVTLSCSQTLNHNVMYWYQQKSSQAPKLLFHYYDKDFNNEADTPDNFQSRRPNTSFCFLDIRSPGLGDTAMYLCATSRGLDYEQYFGPGTRLTVT.

By share of the sample, this clonotype is medium-sized. This chain joins TRBV28 and TRBJ1-2, with D perhaps matching TRBD1 (6 bases). Germline V gene sequence: CDR1 MDHEN, CDR2 SYDVKM. The CDR3 consists of 13 residues. Between the trimmed V and J ends, which lost 3 bases and 2 bases, there was a span of 7 bases. The CDR3 DNA follows: TGTGCCAGCAGTTTCCAGGGGAACTATGGCTACACCTTC. Protein product: CASSFQGNYGYTF.

The sample holds many counts of this clonotype. The rearrangement links TRBV2 to TRBJ1-5; D is undetermined. The V end lost 8 bases, the J end lost 1 base, and 6 bases lay between the germline ends. The CDR3 has 12 amino acids. The germline V gene encodes CDR1 SNHLY and CDR2 FYNNEI. Here the CDR3 DNA reads TGTGCCAGCGAAGCGAGCAATCAGCCCCAGCATTTT. This encodes CASEASNQPQHF.

For this clonotype: The germline gene is not matched at one end of the junction; a read error may be the cause. The chain is built from TRBV7-2 and TRBJ2-5; the D gene is possibly TRBD2 (6 bases). This CDR3 contains 12 residues. CDR1 SGHTA and CDR2 FQGNSA come from the germline V gene. The CDR3 sequence: CVSSLATGDRYF. Written as DNA, the CDR3 is TGTGTCAGCAGCTTAGCGACGGGGGACCGGTACTTC. The variable domain in full, with the rest retrieved from reference TRBV7-2 and TRBJ2-5, is GAGVSQSPSNKVTEKGKDVELRCDPISGHTALYWYRQSLGQGLEFLIYFQGNSAPDKSGLPSDRFSAERTGGSVSTLTIQRTQQEDSAVYLCVSSLATGDRYFGPGTRLLVL.

Turning to this clonotype: This may be a read error: a much more frequent sequence differs by one nucleotide. This chain links TRBV6-1 with TRBJ2-3, with 7 bases that match TRBD2. The CDR3 totals 15 residues. Germline V gene sequence: CDR1 MNHNS, CDR2 SASEGT. The J segment lost 6 bases and the V segment lost 5 bases, leaving 11 bases of the junction unmatched. CDR3 bases: TGTGCCAGCAGTTATGGACTAGTTCCCCAGGATACGCAGTATTTT. Amino acid sequence: CASSYGLVPQDTQYF.

This clonotype was seen ten or more times. The rearrangement links TRBV3-1 to TRBJ1-5; D not certain. The CDR3 has 15 residues. In germline, CDR1 is LGHDT, CDR2 YNNKEL (reference sequence). V was trimmed by 0 bases and J by 4 bases, leaving 10 bases between them. The CDR3 protein is CASSQEGVPNQPQHF. In DNA, the CDR3 is TGTGCCAGCAGCCAAGAGGGTGTCCCAAATCAGCCCCAGCATTTT.

This clonotype was found many times. In DNA form, the CDR3 reads TGTGCCAGCAGTTTTGGTCAGGACAACCCCGATACGCAGTATTTT. This gives the protein CASSFGQDNPDTQYF. This rearrangement joins TRBV27 to TRBJ2-3; the D gene is possibly TRBD1 (5 bases). V was pared by 3 bases and J by 6 bases, with 16 bases between. The CDR3 covers 15 residues. CDR1 is MNHEY, CDR2 SMNVEV, per germline (reference sequence).

This clonotype was seen at least ten times. The chain uses TRBV7-2 and TRBJ2-5; D gene unclear. The V end lost 3 bases, the J end lost 7 bases, and 6 bases lay between the germline ends. The CDR3 is 11 amino acids. Germline CDR1 is SGHTA and CDR2 is FQGNSA. The CDR3 region is CASSLMGTQYF. In nucleotides, the CDR3 is TGTGCCAGCAGCTTGATGGGGACCCAGTACTTC.

This clonotype appeared many times. CDR3 protein: CASSLRTSGDYEQYF. The CDR3, as DNA: TGTGCCAGCAGCCTTAGGACTAGCGGGGACTACGAGCAGTACTTC. This rearrangement joins TRBV14 to TRBJ2-7; 12 bases agree with TRBD2. V lost 4 bases to trimming and J lost 3 bases; unmatched junction nucleotides: 4. The CDR3 has 15 amino acids. Germline V gene sequence: CDR1 SGHDN, CDR2 FVKESK.

The chain uses TRBV30 and TRBJ2-7; possibly TRBD2 for D (6 bases). CDR3 length: 13 residues. V lost 2 bases, J lost 3 bases, and 11 bases lay in between. Per germline, CDR1 GTSNPN and CDR2 SVGIG (reference sequence). As DNA, the CDR3 is TGTGCCTGGAGTAAGGGACTCCTCTACGAGCAGTACTTC. As protein: CAWSKGLLYEQYF.

There are many counts of this clonotype. The CDR3 sequence is CASSLGHTDTQYF. CDR3 in DNA: TGTGCCAGCAGTTTGGGCCACACAGATACGCAGTATTTT. J is TRBJ2-3 and V is TRBV27; unclear D gene. CDR3 length: 13 residues. Germline V gene lookup returns CDR1 MNHEY and CDR2 SMNVEV (reference sequence). V was shortened by 3 bases and J by 2 bases, with 6 bases between the two germline ends.